This T cell receptor (beta chain) stems from a study of Siglec-9 on CD8 T cells in melanoma. Study observations and caveats: An effector memory CD8+ T-cell subset seemingly accumulating in melanoma was reportedly marked and regulated by Siglec-9.

Concerning this clone: Its cognate antigen is unknown.

Profiled with immunoSEQ multiplex PCR; TCRdb holds only in-frame clones, not every one. The table has around 39,000 clones, approximately 83% seen once. The CDR3 is 15 residues long. From germline, CDR1 is MNHEY and CDR2 SMNVEV (reference sequence). V shed 0 bases and J shed 4 bases, with 13 bases lying between them. This chain uses TRBV27 with TRBJ2-7, with D perhaps given as TRBD1 or TRBD2 (5 bases each). The TCR sequence derives from a human donor in good health. The source material was Siglec-9- CD8+ T cells sorted from blood. This CDR3 is CASSLSGAFTYEQYF. DNA for the CDR3: TGTGCCAGCAGTTTATCCGGGGCCTTTACTTACGAGCAGTACTTC.